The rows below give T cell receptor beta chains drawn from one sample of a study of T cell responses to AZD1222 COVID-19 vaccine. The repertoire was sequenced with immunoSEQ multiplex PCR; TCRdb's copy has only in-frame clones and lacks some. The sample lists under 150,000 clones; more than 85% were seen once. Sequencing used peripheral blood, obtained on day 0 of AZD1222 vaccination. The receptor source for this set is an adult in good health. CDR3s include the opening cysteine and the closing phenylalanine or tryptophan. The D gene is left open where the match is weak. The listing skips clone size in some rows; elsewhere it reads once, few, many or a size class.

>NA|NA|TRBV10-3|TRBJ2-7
TGTGCCATCCGTGGGGACGCAGGCTCCTACGAGCAGTACTTC
CAIRGDAGSYEQYF
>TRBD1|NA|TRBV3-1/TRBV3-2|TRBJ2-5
TGTGCCAGCAGCACGGGACAGGGGGAAAGGACCCAGTACTTC
CASSTGQGERTQYF
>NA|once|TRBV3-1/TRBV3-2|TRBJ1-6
TGTGCCAGCAGCCAAGGGGTAGCGGCTCCACCCCTCCACTTT
CASSQGVAAPPLHF
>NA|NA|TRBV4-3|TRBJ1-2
TGCGCCAGCAGCCAAGGCCGGACAGAAGCCGCGACCTTC
CASSQGRTEAATF
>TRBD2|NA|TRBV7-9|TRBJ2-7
TGTGCCAGCAGGGGTGCGGGAGCCAGCTCCTACGAGCAGTACTTC
CASRGAGASSYEQYF
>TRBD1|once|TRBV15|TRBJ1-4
TGTGCCACCAGCGATACAGGGGATGGGGAAAAACTGTTTTTT
CATSDTGDGEKLFF
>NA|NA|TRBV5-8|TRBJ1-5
TGTGCCAGCAGCTCCCATACTCTTCGAGGCAATCAGCCCCAGCATTTT
CASSSHTLRGNQPQHF
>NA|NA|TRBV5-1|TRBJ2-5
TGCGCCAGCAGATCCAATCGAGAGACCCAGTACTTC
CASRSNRETQYF
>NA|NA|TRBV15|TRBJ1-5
TGTGCCACCAGCAGAGATCGGGGACAGCCCCAGCATTTT
CATSRDRGQPQHF
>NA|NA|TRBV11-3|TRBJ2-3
TGTGCCAGCAGCTTACAGGGGTCAGATACGCAGTATTTT
CASSLQGSDTQYF
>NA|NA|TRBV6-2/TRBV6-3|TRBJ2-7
TGTGCCAGCAGTTTTGTCATGGGGAGCCAGGGATCCTACGAGCAGTACTTC
CASSFVMGSQGSYEQYF
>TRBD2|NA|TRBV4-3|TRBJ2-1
TGCGCCAGCAGCCAAGAACCCTCTAGCGGGAGGGCTGAGCAGTTCTTC
CASSQEPSSGRAEQFF
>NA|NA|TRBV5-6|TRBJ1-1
TGTGCCAGCAGCTTGACAGTGAACACTGAAGCTTTCTTT
CASSLTVNTEAFF
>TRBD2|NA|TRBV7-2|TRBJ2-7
TGTGCCAGCAGCTTAGCGGCTAGCGGGGTGGGGCACGAGCAGTACTTC
CASSLAASGVGHEQYF
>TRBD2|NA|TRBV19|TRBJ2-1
TGTGCCAGTAGTAGCGGGGGGTCCAACTACAATGAGCAGTTCTTC
CASSSGGSNYNEQFF
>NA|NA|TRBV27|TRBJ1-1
TGTGCCAGCAGTTTTACGATACTGAACACTGAAGCTTTCTTT
CASSFTILNTEAFF
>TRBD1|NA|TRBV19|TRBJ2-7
TGTGCCAGTAGTATCGCCCAATCCGGGACAGGGTTGGGTGAGCAGTACTTC
CASSIAQSGTGLGEQYF
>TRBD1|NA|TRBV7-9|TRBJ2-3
TGTGCCAGCAGCTTAAGGCCCGGACAGGGGGCGGGAGATACGCAGTATTTT
CASSLRPGQGAGDTQYF
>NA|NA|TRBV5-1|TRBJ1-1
TGCGCCAGCAGCTTGGGAAGGGCAGGGTCGTTGGGCACTGAAGCTTTCTTT
CASSLGRAGSLGTEAFF
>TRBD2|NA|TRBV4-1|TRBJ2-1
TGCGCCAGCAGCCCATTAGCCACTAGCGGGAGGGGGTACTCCTACAATGAGCAGTTCTTC
CASSPLATSGRGYSYNEQFF
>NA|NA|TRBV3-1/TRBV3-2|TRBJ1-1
TGTGCCAGCAGCCAAGATGAGGTGAACACTGAAGCTTTCTTT
CASSQDEVNTEAFF
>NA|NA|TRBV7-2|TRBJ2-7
TGTGCCAGCAGCTTAGGTGGGACCTCCTCCTACGAGCAGTACTTC
CASSLGGTSSYEQYF
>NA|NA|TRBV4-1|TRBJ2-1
TGCGCCAGCAGCGGGGTCTCCTACAATGAGCAGTTCTTC
CASSGVSYNEQFF
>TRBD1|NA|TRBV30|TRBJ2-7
TGTGCCTGGTGTCGGGATCCGGACAGGGTGGAGCAGTACTTC
CAWCRDPDRVEQYF
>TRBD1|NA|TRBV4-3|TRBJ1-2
TGCGCCAGCAGCCAAGCCCCAGGGGGAAAGGGCTACACCTTC
CASSQAPGGKGYTF
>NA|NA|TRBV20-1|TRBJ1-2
TGCAGTGCTAGAGATCTGTGGGGGGGCACCTTC
CSARDLWGGTF
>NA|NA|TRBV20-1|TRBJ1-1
TGCAGTGCTAGTAGTGCGGTGAACACTGAAGCTTTCTTT
CSASSAVNTEAFF
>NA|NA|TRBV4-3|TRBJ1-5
TGCGCCAGCAGCCAATCCGGGGCGATTCAGCCCCAGCATTTT
CASSQSGAIQPQHF
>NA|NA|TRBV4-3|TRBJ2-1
TGCGCCAGCAGCCAAGAAAGGTCCAGCGGGCTTTACTACAATGAGCAGTTCTTC
CASSQERSSGLYYNEQFF
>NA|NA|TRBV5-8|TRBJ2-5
TGTGCCAGCACCTTCGGATATACGGTCCAAGAGACCCAGTACTTC
CASTFGYTVQETQYF
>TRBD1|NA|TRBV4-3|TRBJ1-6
TGCGCCAGCAGCCAAAGGACAGGGCTCGGGGATTCACCCCTCCACTTT
CASSQRTGLGDSPLHF
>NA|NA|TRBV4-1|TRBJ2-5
TGCGCCAGCAGCCAAGCTCTGCAAGAGACCCAGTACTTC
CASSQALQETQYF
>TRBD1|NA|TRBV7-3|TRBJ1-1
TGTGCCAGCAGCTTACAGGGGGGAAAAGCTTTCTTT
CASSLQGGKAFF
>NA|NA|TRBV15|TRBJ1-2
TGTGCCACCAGCAGAGAAGGGCGACTCGGGGGCAGCTACACCTTC
CATSREGRLGGSYTF
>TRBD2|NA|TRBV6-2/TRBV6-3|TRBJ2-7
TGTGCCAGCAGTTACATGCGGGAGCCCTCCTACGAGCAGTACTTC
CASSYMREPSYEQYF
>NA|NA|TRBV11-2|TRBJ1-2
TGTGCCAGCAGCCCGAGAGGTCTGAATGATGGCTACACCTTC
CASSPRGLNDGYTF
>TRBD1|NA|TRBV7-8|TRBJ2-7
TGTGCCAGCAGCTCTGCTAGGGACAGGGATATCTCCTACGAGCAGTACTTC
CASSSARDRDISYEQYF
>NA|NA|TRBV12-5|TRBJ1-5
TGTGCTAGTGGTTTGGCGACACCTAGCAATCAGCCCCAGCATTTT
CASGLATPSNQPQHF
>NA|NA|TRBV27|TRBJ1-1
TGTGCCAGCATGGGAGGACCTTGGTTGGACACTGAAGCTTTCTTT
CASMGGPWLDTEAFF
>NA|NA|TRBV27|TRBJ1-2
TGTGCCAGCTCCTCTTACCAGGAGTTTCACTATGGCTACACCTTC
CASSSYQEFHYGYTF
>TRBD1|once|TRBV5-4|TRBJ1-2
TGTGCCAGCAGCTTGTTAGTGACAGACAGGGTGGGTGGCTACACCTTC
CASSLLVTDRVGGYTF
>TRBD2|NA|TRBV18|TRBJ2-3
TGTGCCAGCTCACCAGGACAAGCGGGGGTCACCAGTACGCAGTATTTT
CASSPGQAGVTSTQYF
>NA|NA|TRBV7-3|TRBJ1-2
TGTGCCAGCAGCGCCCGACAGATTTCTAACTATGGCTACACCTTC
CASSARQISNYGYTF
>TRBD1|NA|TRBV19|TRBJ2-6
TGTGCCAGTAGGAGGGACAGTTGGCCCTCTGGGGCCAACGTCCTGACTTTC
CASRRDSWPSGANVLTF
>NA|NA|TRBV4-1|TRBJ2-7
TGCGCCAGCAGCCAAATAGTCCCCGCTAGTCCCGAGCAGTACTTC
CASSQIVPASPEQYF
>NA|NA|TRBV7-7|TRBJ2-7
TGTGCTAGCAGCCAGGGAGGGGGTGGGCTCTACGAGCAGTACTTC
CASSQGGGGLYEQYF
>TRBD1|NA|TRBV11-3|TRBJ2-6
TGTGCCAGCAGCAAAAACAGGGGATTTGGGGCCAACGTCCTGACTTTC
CASSKNRGFGANVLTF